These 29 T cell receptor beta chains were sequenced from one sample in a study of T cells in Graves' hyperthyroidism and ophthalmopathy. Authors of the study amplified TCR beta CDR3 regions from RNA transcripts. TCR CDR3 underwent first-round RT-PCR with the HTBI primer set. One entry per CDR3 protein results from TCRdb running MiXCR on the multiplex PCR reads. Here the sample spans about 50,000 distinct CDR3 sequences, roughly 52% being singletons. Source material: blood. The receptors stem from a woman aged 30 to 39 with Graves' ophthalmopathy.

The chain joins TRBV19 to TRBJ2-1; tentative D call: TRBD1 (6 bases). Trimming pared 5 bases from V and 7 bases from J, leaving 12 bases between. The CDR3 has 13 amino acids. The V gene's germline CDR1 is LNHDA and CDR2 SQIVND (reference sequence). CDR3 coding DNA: TGTGCCAGTAGTTCTACAGGGTGGAATGAGCAGTTCTTC. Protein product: CASSSTGWNEQFF.

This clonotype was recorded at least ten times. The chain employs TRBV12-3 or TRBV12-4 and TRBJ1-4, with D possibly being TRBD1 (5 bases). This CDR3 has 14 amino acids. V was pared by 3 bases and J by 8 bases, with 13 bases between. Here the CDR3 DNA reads TGTGCCAGCAGTTTTAGCCCCCCAGGGGAAAAACTGTTTTTT. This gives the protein CASSFSPPGEKLFF.

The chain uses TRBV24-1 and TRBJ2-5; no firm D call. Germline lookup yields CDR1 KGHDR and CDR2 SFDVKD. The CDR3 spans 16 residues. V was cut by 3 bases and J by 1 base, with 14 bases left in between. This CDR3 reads CATSDLNGACQETQYF. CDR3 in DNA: TGTGCCACCAGTGATCTGAATGGAGCATGCCAAGAGACCCAGTACTTC.

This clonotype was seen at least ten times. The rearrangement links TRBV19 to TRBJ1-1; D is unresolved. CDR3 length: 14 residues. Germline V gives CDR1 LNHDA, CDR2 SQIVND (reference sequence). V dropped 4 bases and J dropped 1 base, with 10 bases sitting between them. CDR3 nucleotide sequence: TGTGCCAGTAGTAGTGACACCCAGAACACTGAAGCTTTCTTT. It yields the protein CASSSDTQNTEAFF.

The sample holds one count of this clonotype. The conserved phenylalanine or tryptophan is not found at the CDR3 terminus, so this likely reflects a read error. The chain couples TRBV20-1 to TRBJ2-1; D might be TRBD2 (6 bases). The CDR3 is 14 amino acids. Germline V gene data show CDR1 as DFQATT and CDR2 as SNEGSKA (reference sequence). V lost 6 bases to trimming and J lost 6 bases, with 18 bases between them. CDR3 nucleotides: TGCAGTGCACTTCTAGTGGGAGGTGCCAATGAGCAGTTCCTC. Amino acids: CSALLVGGANEQFL.

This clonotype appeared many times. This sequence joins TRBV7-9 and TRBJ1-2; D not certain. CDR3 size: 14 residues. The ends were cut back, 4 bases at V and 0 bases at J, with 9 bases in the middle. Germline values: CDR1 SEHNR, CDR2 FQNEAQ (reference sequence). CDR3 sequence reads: CASSSTVANYGYTF. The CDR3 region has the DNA TGTGCCAGCAGCTCAACGGTAGCTAACTATGGCTACACCTTC.

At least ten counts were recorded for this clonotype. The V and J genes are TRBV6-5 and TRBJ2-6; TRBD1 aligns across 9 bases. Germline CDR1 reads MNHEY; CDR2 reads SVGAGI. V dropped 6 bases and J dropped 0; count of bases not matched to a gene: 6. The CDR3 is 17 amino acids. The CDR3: CASREQGASSGANVLTF. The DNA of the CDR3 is TGTGCCAGCAGGGAACAGGGGGCGAGCTCTGGGGCCAACGTCCTGACTTTC.

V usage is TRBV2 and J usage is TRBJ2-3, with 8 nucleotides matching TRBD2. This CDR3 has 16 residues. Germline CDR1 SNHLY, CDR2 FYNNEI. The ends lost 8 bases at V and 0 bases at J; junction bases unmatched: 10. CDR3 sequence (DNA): TGTGCCAGCGGGAGGGCCGGGGGGGTTAGCACAGATACGCAGTATTTT. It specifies CASGRAGGVSTDTQYF.

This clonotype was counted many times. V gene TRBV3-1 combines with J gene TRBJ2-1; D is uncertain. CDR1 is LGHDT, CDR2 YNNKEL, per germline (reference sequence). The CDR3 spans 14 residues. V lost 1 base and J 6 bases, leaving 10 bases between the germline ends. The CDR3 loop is CASSQVRLPNEQFF. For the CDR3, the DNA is TGTGCCAGCAGCCAAGTTCGTCTCCCCAATGAGCAGTTCTTC.

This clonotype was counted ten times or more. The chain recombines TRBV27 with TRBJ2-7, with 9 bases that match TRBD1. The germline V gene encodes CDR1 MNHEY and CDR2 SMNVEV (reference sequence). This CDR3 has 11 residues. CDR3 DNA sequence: TGTTCCCGGGACAGGGATCCAGAGCAGTACTTC. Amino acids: CSRDRDPEQYF.

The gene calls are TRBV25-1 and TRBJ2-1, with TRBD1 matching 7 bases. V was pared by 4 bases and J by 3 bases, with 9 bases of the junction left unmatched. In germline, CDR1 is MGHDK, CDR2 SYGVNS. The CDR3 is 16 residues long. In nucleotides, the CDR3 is TGTGCCAGCAGTGCTAGAGAACGGGACAGCTACAATGAGCAGTTCTTC. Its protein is CASSARERDSYNEQFF.

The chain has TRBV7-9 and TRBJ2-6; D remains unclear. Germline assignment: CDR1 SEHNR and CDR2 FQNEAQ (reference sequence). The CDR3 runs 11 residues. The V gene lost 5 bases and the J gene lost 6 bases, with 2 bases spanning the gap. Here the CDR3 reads CASSPANVLTF. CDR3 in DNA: TGTGCCAGCAGCCCGGCCAACGTCCTGACTTTC.

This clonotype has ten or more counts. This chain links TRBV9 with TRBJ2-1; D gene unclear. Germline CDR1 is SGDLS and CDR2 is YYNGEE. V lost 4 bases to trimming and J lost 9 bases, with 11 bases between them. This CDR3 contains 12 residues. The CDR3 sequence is CASSPRLGEQFF. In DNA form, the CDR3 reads TGTGCCAGCAGCCCAAGGCTAGGTGAGCAGTTCTTC.

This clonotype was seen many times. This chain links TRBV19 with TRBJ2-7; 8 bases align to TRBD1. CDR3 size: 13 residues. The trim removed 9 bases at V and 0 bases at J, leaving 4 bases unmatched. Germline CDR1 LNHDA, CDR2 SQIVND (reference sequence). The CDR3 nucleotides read TGTGCCAGCGGACAGGGTTTCTCCTACGAGCAGTACTTC. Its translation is CASGQGFSYEQYF.

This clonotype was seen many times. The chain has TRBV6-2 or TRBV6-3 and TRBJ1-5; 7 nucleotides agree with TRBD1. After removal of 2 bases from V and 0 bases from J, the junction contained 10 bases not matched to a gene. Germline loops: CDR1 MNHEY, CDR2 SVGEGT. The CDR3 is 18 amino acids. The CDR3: CASSYQWGTVNSNQPQHF. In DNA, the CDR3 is TGTGCCAGCAGTTACCAGTGGGGGACAGTAAATAGCAATCAGCCCCAGCATTTT.

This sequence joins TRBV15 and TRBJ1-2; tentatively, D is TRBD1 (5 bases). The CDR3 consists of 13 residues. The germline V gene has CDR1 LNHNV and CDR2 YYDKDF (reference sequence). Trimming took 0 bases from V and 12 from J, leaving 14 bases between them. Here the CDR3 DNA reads TGTGCCACCAGCAGAGATCCGGGGACTGGAAACACCTTC. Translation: CATSRDPGTGNTF.

In DNA, the CDR3 is TGTGCCAGCAGCTTAGACTGGGGCTCGAACGCGGAAGCTTTCTTT. It is translated as CASSLDWGSNAEAFF. The chain carries TRBV7-9 and TRBJ1-1, with TRBD1 as a possible D gene (5 bases). Germline CDR1 is SEHNR and CDR2 is FQNEAQ (reference sequence). This CDR3 comprises 15 residues. V lost 1 base, J lost 8 bases, and 17 bases lay in between.

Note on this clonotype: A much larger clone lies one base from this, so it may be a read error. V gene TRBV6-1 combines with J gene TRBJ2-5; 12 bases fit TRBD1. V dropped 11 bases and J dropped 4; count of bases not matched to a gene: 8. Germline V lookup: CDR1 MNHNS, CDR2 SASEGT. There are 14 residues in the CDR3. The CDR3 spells CACNTGQGAETQYF. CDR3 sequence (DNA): TGTGCCTGCAACACGGGACAGGGGGCAGAGACCCAGTACTTC.

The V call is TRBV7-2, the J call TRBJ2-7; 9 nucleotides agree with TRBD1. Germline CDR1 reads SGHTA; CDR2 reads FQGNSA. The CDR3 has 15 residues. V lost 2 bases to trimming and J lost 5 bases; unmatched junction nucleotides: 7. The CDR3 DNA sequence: TGTGCCAGCAGCTTAAGGCCCGGGACAGGGAACGAGCAGTACTTC. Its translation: CASSLRPGTGNEQYF.

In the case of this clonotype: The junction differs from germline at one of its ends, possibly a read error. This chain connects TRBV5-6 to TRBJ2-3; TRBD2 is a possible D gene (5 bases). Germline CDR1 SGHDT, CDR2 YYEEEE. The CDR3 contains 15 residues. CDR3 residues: CASSSGLSGADTQYF. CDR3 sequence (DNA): TGTGCCAGCAGCTCTGGACTCTCGGGCGCAGATACGCAGTATTTC.

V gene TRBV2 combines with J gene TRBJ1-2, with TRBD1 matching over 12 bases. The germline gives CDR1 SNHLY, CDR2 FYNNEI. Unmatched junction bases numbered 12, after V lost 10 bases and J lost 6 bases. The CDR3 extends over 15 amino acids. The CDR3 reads CAIAGGTGGEDGYTF. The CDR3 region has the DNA TGTGCCATCGCCGGCGGGACAGGGGGCGAGGATGGCTACACCTTC.

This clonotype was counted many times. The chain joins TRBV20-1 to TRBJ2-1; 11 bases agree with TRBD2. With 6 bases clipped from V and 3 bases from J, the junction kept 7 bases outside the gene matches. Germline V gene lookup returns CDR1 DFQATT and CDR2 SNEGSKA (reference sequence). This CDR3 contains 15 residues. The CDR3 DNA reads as TGCAGTGCAACGGGACTAGCGGATTTCTACAATGAGCAGTTCTTC. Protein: CSATGLADFYNEQFF.

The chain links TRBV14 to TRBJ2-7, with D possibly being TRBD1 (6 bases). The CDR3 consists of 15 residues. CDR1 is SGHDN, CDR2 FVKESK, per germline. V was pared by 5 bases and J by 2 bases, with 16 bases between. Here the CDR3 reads CASSTGTKTPYEQYF. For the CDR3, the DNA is TGTGCCAGCAGCACCGGGACAAAAACTCCCTACGAGCAGTACTTC.

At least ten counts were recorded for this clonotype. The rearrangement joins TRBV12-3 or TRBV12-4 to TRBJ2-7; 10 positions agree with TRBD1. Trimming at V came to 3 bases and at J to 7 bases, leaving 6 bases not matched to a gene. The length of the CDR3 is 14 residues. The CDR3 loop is CASSFRQGAGEQYF. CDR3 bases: TGTGCCAGCAGTTTTAGACAGGGGGCAGGAGAGCAGTACTTC.

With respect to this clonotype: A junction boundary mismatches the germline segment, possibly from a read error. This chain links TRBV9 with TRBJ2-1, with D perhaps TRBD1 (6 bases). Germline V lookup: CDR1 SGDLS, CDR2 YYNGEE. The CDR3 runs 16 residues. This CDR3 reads CASSDKTGNWPNDQFF. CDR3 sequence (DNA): TGTGCCAGCAGTGATAAGACAGGAAATTGGCCCAATGATCAGTTCTTC. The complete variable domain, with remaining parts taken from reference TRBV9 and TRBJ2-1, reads DSGVTQTPKHLITATGQRVTLRCSPRSGDLSVYWYQQSLDQGLQFLIQYYNGEERAKGNILERFSAQQFPDLHSELNLSSLELGDSALYFCASSDKTGNWPNDQFFGPGTRLTVL.

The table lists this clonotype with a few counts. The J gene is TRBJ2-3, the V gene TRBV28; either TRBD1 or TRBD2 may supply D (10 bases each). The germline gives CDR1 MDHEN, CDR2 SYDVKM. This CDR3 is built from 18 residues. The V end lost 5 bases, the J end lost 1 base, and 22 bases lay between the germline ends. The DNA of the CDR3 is TGTGCCAGCAGTGGACAGGGGGGCGGACTAGCGGGCACAGATACGCAGTATTTT. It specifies CASSGQGGGLAGTDTQYF. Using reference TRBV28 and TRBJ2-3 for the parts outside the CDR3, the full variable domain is DVKVTQSSRYLVKRTGEKVFLECVQDMDHENMFWYRQDPGLGLRLIYFSYDVKMKEKGDIPEGYSVSREKKERFSLILESASTNQTSMYLCASSGQGGGLAGTDTQYFGPGTRLTVL.

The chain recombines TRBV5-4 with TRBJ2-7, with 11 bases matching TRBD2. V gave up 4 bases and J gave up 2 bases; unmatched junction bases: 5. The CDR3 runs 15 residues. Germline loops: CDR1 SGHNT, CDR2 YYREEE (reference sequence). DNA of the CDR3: TGTGCCAGCAGCCAGGGACTAGCGGAGGCCTACGAGCAGTACTTC. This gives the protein CASSQGLAEAYEQYF.

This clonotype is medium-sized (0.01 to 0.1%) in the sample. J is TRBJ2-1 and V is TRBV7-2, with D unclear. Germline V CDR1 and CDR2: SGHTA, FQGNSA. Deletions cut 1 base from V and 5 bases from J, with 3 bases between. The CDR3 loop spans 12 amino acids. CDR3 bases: TGTGCCAGCAGCTTAGGCCACAATGAGCAGTTCTTC. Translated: CASSLGHNEQFF.

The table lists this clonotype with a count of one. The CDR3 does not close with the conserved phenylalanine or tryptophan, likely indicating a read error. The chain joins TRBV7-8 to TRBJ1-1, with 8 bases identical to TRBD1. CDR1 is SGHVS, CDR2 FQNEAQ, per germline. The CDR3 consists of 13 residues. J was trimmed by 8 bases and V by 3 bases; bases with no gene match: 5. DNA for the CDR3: TGTGCCAGCAGCTTCAGGGGGCTCACGGAAGCTTTCTCT. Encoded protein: CASSFRGLTEAFS.